This entry lists 16 T cell receptor beta chains sequenced from one sample in a study of T cell changes during pregnancy in multiple sclerosis. Clones were sequenced by immunoSEQ multiplex PCR, and TCRdb holds only the in-frame ones, with some missing. The data show 23,000 or so clones, with about 89% seen just once and roughly an eighth held by the top ten. Sequences were derived from CD8+ T cells from peripheral blood mononuclear cells, sampled in the first trimester of pregnancy. The receptors were gathered from a female donor in good health, enrolled as a control in a pregnancy study.

This sequence joins TRBV27 and TRBJ1-5, with 7 bases lining up with TRBD1. The V segment lost 3 bases and the J segment 7 bases; nucleotides outside the gene matches: 9. The CDR3 is 15 residues long. The germline gives CDR1 MNHEY, CDR2 SMNVEV (reference sequence). The CDR3 nucleotides read TGTGCCAGCAGTTTCTCCGGGACAGCGAACCAGCCCCAGCATTTT. It specifies CASSFSGTANQPQHF.

The V gene is TRBV4-1, the J gene TRBJ1-1; 7 nucleotides align to TRBD1. The V gene's germline CDR1 is MGHRA and CDR2 YSYEKL. J was trimmed by 4 bases and V by 2 bases; bases with no gene match: 4. The CDR3 has 14 residues. The CDR3 region has the DNA TGCGCCAGCAGCCAATACAGGGGAGCCACTGAAGCTTTCTTT. Translation gives CASSQYRGATEAFF.

In DNA form, the CDR3 reads TGTGCCAGCAGCACAAGACTAGCGGGAGCCAACTACAATGAGCAGTTCTTC. The encoded protein is CASSTRLAGANYNEQFF. V gene TRBV13 combines with J gene TRBJ2-1; 12 positions match TRBD2. V gave up 5 bases and J gave up 3 bases; unmatched junction bases: 8. The CDR3 runs to 17 residues. In germline, CDR1 is PRHDT, CDR2 FYEKMQ (reference sequence). Based on the CDR3 plus reference TRBV13 and TRBJ2-1, the full variable domain is AAGVIQSPRHLIKEKRETATLKCYPIPRHDTVYWYQQGPGQDPQFLISFYEKMQSDKGSIPDRFSAQQFSDYHSELNMSSLELGDSALYFCASSTRLAGANYNEQFFGPGTRLTVL.

The J gene is TRBJ1-1, the V gene TRBV27; 9 bases match TRBD1. Germline CDR1 reads MNHEY; CDR2 reads SMNVEV (reference sequence). The V and J ends lost 5 bases and 2 bases, in that order; junction bases with no gene match: 3. This CDR3 spans 14 amino acids. The CDR3 sequence is CASSADRGNTEAFF. In DNA, the CDR3 is TGTGCCAGCAGTGCGGACAGGGGTAACACTGAAGCTTTCTTT.

The rearrangement uses TRBV9 and TRBJ2-5; 8 bases fit TRBD1. The last part of the DNA fits TRBJ2-7 better; the J call may be wrong. CDR1 is SGDLS and CDR2 is YYNGEE in the germline V gene. The CDR3 runs 16 residues. CDR3: CASSSSGGTGSYEQYF. CDR3 nucleotides: TGTGCCAGCAGCTCATCAGGGGGGACAGGTTCCTACGAGCAGTACTTC.

The gene calls are TRBV11-2 and TRBJ1-4; D not resolved. The V gene lost 1 base and the J gene lost 8 bases, with 17 bases spanning the gap. The CDR3 has 16 amino acids. Germline CDR1 reads SGHAT; CDR2 reads FQNNGV. The CDR3 is CASSLGYRELNEKLFF. CDR3 DNA sequence: TGTGCCAGCAGCTTAGGCTACCGGGAATTAAACGAAAAACTGTTTTTT.

The gene calls are TRBV9 and TRBJ2-3; tentative D call: TRBD2 (5 bases). Looked up from germline, CDR1 is SGDLS and CDR2 is YYNGEE. The CDR3 has 14 residues. V lost 2 bases to trimming and J lost 0 bases, with 7 bases between them. DNA of the CDR3: TGTGCCAGCAGCGTCAGCGGTAGCACAGATACGCAGTATTTT. This gives the protein CASSVSGSTDTQYF.

This chain's CDR3 is CASSEGSLNEQFF. DNA of the CDR3: TGTGCCAGCAGTGAAGGTAGTTTGAATGAGCAGTTCTTC. The chain joins TRBV2 to TRBJ2-1; no clear D gene. CDR3 size: 13 residues. Trimming removed 1 base from V and 7 bases from J, with 8 bases in between. Germline lookup yields CDR1 SNHLY and CDR2 FYNNEI.

V gene TRBV4-3 combines with J gene TRBJ2-3; TRBD1 matches 8 bases. Germline V gene data show CDR1 as LGHNA and CDR2 as YSLEER. The ends lost 3 bases at V and 1 base at J; junction bases unmatched: 6. The CDR3 is 16 amino acids. As DNA, the CDR3 is TGCGCCAGCAGCCATGGATCACAGGGGGGCACAGATACGCAGTATTTT. Its protein is CASSHGSQGGTDTQYF.

The gene calls are TRBV6-6 and TRBJ2-3; D remains ambiguous. Germline CDR1 is MNHNY and CDR2 is SVGAGI (reference sequence). Trimming took off 7 bases at V and 3 bases at J, with 8 bases between the two ends. There are 12 residues in the CDR3. The CDR3 here is CASISFTDTQYF. CDR3 in DNA: TGTGCCAGCATCTCCTTTACAGATACGCAGTATTTT.

This rearrangement joins TRBV28 to TRBJ2-1, with TRBD1 identical over 7 bases. V gave up 5 bases and J gave up 9 bases; unmatched junction bases: 10. The CDR3 is 14 amino acids. Per the germline V gene, CDR1 is MDHEN and CDR2 is SYDVKM. CDR3 DNA: TGTGCCAGCAGTCTACGGACAGGCTTCAGTGAGCAGTTCTTC. The encoded protein is CASSLRTGFSEQFF.

J is TRBJ1-5 and V is TRBV27; the D is unclear. This CDR3 has 14 amino acids. Trimming took off 3 bases at V and 7 bases at J, with 13 bases between the two ends. CDR1 and CDR2 (germline): MNHEY, SMNVEV (reference sequence). The CDR3, as DNA: TGTGCCAGCAGTTTTGGACTGAACTCCCAGCCCCAGCATTTT. Translation: CASSFGLNSQPQHF.

The chain is built from TRBV7-9 and TRBJ2-5; D is possibly TRBD1 (6 bases). Germline-derived CDR1 and CDR2 are SEHNR and FQNEAQ (reference sequence). V was shortened by 0 bases and J by 1 base, with 12 bases between the two germline ends. CDR3 length: 16 residues. For the CDR3, the DNA is TGTGCCAGCAGCTTAGCGCCCGGGACAACCCAAGAGACCCAGTACTTC. It codes for CASSLAPGTTQETQYF.

The gene calls are TRBV6-5 and TRBJ1-5; no reliable D call. This CDR3 region has 15 residues. Germline-derived CDR1 and CDR2 are MNHEY and SVGAGI. Trimming pared 6 bases from V and 6 bases from J, leaving 18 bases between. The CDR3 DNA is TGTGCCAGCAGCACGAACCAGGCCCCCAGTCAGCCCCAGCATTTT. It encodes CASSTNQAPSQPQHF.

The chain recombines TRBV19 with TRBJ2-6, with 7 bases that match TRBD1. There are 15 residues in the CDR3. Germline lookup yields CDR1 LNHDA and CDR2 SQIVND (reference sequence). The ends lost 3 bases at V and 1 base at J; junction bases unmatched: 0. This chain's CDR3 is CASSMTGSGANVLTF. DNA of the CDR3: TGTGCCAGTAGTATGACAGGGTCTGGGGCCAACGTCCTGACTTTC.

The chain links TRBV28 to TRBJ1-1; D gene uncertain. The CDR3 has 14 amino acids. Trimming removed 3 bases from V and 0 bases from J, with 8 bases in between. Germline values: CDR1 MDHEN, CDR2 SYDVKM. The CDR3 loop is CASSFHSMNTEAFF. CDR3 nucleotides: TGTGCCAGCAGTTTCCACAGCATGAACACTGAAGCTTTCTTT. Looking up the rest from reference TRBV28 and TRBJ1-1 gives the full variable domain: DVKVTQSSRYLVKRTGEKVFLECVQDMDHENMFWYRQDPGLGLRLIYFSYDVKMKEKGDIPEGYSVSREKKERFSLILESASTNQTSMYLCASSFHSMNTEAFFGQGTRLTVV.